This T cell receptor beta chain was captured by sequencing in a study of CD8 T cells in ankylosing spondylitis. Study findings and constraints: The clones that were linked to disease were reported to be significantly enriched in matched synovial fluid samples from ankylosing spondylitis patients. Several highly homologous variants formed a TCR beta motif that appeared characteristic of ankylosing spondylitis blood.

Preparation of TCR beta libraries was done by quantitative 5'-RACE with molecular barcodes. TCRdb re-analysed the 5' RACE reads in MiXCR, keeping a single row per CDR3 protein. The sample holds 450,000 to 550,000 distinct CDR3 sequences, 5.3% seen once. With V trimmed by 5 bases and J by 4 bases, 2 bases remained unmatched. The length of the CDR3 is 15 residues. Germline V gene data show CDR1 as SGHTA and CDR2 as FQGNSA. This clonotype was picked up many times. Its target is not known. Material for sequencing was blood, either unsorted or a sorted T cell fraction (not recorded which). The gene calls are TRBV7-2 and TRBJ1-6; the match to TRBD1 covers 10 bases. The receptor comes from a male donor with ankylosing spondylitis. CDR3 coding DNA: TGTGCCAGCAGCCCGGACAGGGGGTATAATTCACCCCTCCACTTT. Its protein is CASSPDRGYNSPLHF.